This TCR beta chain was profiled in a study of T cell responses to AZD1222 COVID-19 vaccine. This clone appeared once. Its antigen is still unknown. TCRdb keeps only in-frame clones here, not all; method: immunoSEQ multiplex PCR. This sample has tens of thousands of clones; more than 75% occur once, and the top ten carry more than 20%. The germline gives CDR1 MNHEY, CDR2 SVGAGI. Unmatched junction bases numbered 7, after V lost 6 bases and J lost 6 bases. The CDR3 spans 13 residues. General observations from the study: Reports say nearly half of spike-specific TCRs go after unmutated variant regions.

The chain joins TRBV6-5 to TRBJ1-2; 7 nucleotides match TRBD1. This sample comprised peripheral blood, obtained on day 0 of AZD1222 vaccination. The TCR comes from an adult in good health. CDR3 nucleotides: TGTGCCAGCAGAAGGGGTCAGGGGGATGGCTACACCTTC. It yields the protein CASRRGQGDGYTF.